The source of this T cell receptor beta chain is a study of spatial heterogeneity in lung cancer (dated by TCRdb to between 2018 and 2020). The study in broad terms: Beta-chain transcripts were consistently detected in greater numbers than alpha-chain transcripts, which likely reflected higher beta-chain transcript abundance. In the raw uncorrected reads, each unique combination of TCR and UMI appeared more than ten times on average. The study linked features of the TCR repertoire to counts of nonsynonymous mutations, which were determined by whole-exome sequencing of tumor tissue. In non-small cell lung cancer, the study quantitatively compared TCR alpha and beta repertoires across several tumor regions, matched nontumor lung, and blood. Both alpha and beta chains were TCR-sequenced in around 220 tumor regions, about 69 matched nontumor lung samples and roughly 50 PBMC samples obtained at surgery.

The library was made by 5' RACE. TCRdb shows the sequencer as NextSeq 500. In the TCR library protocol, a unique molecular identifier was attached to each TCR cDNA molecule so that PCR and sequencing errors could be corrected. In the source study's methods: TCR identification, UMI-based error correction and CDR3 extraction were performed with Decombinator tools. TCRs above a frequency of 2 per 1,000, corresponding to the top 1% of the tumor frequency distribution, were defined as expanded. Each repertoire was subsampled 100 times to 5,000 TCRs, after which Renyi diversity was computed with the R vegan package. CDR3 similarity networks were built from amino acid triplet string-kernel similarity, connecting CDR3s with pairwise similarity above 0.82. TCRdb reanalyzed the raw reads on its own, using fastp at Q25 for trimming and MiXCR for clone calling, and kept in-frame beta chains. When rows share a CDR3 protein, they turn into one entry using the most common DNA and genes. TCRdb, not the authors, supplied the V and J calls. The sample yields 65,000 to 85,000 distinct CDR3 sequences; about a fifth were counted once. The top ten constitute 6.2% of the sample.

V is clipped by 5 bases and J by 0 bases, and the sequence between their germline boundaries is 23 bases long. CDR1 and CDR2 (SGHNT, YENEEA) derive from the germline V gene. From the cysteine up to the phenylalanine, the CDR3 has a length of 19 residues. Kept here is only the CDR3 DNA, which spans 57 bases and is read in frame from base 1. This clonotype was counted between two and nine times. Its recognized antigen is unknown. Base quality data are lacking; no much larger clone is found one base away. The time point label of this sample denotes: sample taken at primary tumor resection. Without any cell sorting, TCR sequencing was performed on whole RNA extracted either from tumor and nontumor lung tissue or from cryopreserved PBMC samples. Samples were obtained from 72 patients with early-stage, untreated non-small cell lung cancer from the lung TRACERx cohort. Only patients with enough RNA available from two or more tumor regions were chosen for TCR sequencing.

What the authors observed across the whole study: Confirming at a functional level the hypothesis that regional TCRs recognize regional mutations was considered to require additional single-cell paired TCR alpha and beta sequencing. Ubiquitous expanded tumor TCRs were detected in blood more often at tumor resection than at routine follow-up.

This receptor was taken from a male donor with early-stage non-small cell lung cancer. The chain is made from TRBV11-3 and TRBJ2-1, with TRBD2 as a weak D call on 7 bases. The source material was PBMCs, sampled at surgery. The nucleotides are TGTGCCAGCAGCATGACTAGGGGGGGGAACCTTTCCTCCTACAATGAGCAGTTCTTC. The resulting protein is CASSMTRGGNLSSYNEQFF.